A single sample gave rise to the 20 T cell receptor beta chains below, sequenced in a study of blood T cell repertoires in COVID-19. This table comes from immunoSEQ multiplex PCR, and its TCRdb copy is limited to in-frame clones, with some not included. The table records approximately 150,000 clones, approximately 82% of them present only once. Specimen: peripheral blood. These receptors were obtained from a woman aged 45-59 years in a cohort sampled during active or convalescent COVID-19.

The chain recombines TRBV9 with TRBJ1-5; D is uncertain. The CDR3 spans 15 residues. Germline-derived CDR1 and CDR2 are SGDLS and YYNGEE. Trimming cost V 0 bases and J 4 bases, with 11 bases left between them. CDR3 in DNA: TGTGCCAGCAGCGTAGGCGGCCAGTTTAATCAGCCCCAGCATTTT. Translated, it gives CASSVGGQFNQPQHF.

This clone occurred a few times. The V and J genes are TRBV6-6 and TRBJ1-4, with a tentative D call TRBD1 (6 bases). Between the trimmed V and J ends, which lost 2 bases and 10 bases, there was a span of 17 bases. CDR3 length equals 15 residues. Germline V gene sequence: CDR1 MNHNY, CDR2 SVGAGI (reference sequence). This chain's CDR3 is CASSYPEQGWRKLFF. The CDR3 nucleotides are TGTGCCAGCAGTTACCCGGAACAGGGCTGGCGAAAACTGTTTTTT.

The CDR3: CASSARWVAGIRDTQYF. The CDR3, as DNA: TGTGCCAGCAGCGCACGGTGGGTAGCGGGGATTCGCGATACGCAGTATTTT. The chain recombines TRBV5-4 with TRBJ2-3, with 8 positions matching TRBD2. CDR1 is SGHNT and CDR2 is YYREEE in the germline V gene (reference sequence). CDR3 size: 17 residues. The J segment lost 6 bases and the V segment lost 4 bases, leaving 16 bases of the junction unmatched.

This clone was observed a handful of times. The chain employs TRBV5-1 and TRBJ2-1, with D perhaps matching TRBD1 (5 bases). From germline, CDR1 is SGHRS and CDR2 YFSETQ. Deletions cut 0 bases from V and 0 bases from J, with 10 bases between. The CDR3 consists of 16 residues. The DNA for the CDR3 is TGCGCCAGCAGCTTGGGGGGCACTACCTCCTACAATGAGCAGTTCTTC. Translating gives CASSLGGTTSYNEQFF.

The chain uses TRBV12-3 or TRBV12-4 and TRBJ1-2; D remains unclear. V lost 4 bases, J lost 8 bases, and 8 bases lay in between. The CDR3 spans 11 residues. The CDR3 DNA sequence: TGTGCCAGCAGTTCCTGGGCGGGCTACACCTTC. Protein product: CASSSWAGYTF.

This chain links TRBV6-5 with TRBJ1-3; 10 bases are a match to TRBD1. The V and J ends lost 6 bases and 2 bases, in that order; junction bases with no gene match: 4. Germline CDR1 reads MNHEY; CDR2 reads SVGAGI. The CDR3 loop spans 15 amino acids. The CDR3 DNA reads TGTGCCAGCAGGGCAGACAGGGGGCCTGGAAACACCATATATTTT. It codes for CASRADRGPGNTIYF.

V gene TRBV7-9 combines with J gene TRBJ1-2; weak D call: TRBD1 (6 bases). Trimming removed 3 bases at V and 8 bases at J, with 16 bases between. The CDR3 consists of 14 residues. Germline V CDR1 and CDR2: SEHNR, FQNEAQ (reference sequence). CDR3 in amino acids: CASSFGQSASGYTF. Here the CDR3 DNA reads TGTGCCAGCAGCTTCGGACAGTCCGCTTCAGGCTACACCTTC.

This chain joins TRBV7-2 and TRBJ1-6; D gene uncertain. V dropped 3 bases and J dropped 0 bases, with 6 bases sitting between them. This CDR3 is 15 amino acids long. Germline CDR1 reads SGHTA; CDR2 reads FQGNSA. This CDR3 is CASSFTSSYNSPLHF. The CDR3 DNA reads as TGTGCCAGCAGCTTCACGAGCTCCTATAATTCACCCCTCCACTTT.

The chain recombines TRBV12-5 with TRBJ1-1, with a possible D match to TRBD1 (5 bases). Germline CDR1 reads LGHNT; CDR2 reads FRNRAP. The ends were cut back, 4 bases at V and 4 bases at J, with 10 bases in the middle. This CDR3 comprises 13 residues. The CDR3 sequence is CASGSGGGTEAFF. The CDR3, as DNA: TGTGCTAGTGGTTCTGGGGGAGGCACTGAAGCTTTCTTT.

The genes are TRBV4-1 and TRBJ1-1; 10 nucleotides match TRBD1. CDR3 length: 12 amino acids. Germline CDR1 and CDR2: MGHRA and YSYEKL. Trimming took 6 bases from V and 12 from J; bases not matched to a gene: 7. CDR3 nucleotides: TGCGCCAGCAGTGGGGACAGGGGTTCGTCTTTCTTT. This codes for CASSGDRGSSFF.

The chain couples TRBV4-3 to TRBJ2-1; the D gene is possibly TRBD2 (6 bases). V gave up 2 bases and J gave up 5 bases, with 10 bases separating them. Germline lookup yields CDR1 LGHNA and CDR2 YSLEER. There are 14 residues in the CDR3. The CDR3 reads CASSQSRENNEQFF. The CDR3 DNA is TGCGCCAGCAGCCAAAGCCGGGAGAACAATGAGCAGTTCTTC.

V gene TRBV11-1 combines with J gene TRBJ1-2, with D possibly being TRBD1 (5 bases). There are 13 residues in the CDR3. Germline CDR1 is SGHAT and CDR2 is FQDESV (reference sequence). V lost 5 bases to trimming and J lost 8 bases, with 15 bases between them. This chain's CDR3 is CASSLTGTWGYTF. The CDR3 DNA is TGTGCCAGCAGCCTCACCGGGACTTGGGGCTACACCTTC.

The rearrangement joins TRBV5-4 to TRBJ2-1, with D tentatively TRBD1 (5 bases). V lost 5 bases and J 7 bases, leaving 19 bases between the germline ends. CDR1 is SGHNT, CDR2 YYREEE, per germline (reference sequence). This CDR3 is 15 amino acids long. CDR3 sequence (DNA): TGTGCCAGCAGGATGGACATTTCCGCCGGGAATGAGCAGTTCTTC. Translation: CASRMDISAGNEQFF.

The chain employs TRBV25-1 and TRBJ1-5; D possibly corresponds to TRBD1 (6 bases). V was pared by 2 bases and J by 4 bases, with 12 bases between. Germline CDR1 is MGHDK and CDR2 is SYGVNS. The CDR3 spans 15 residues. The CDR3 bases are TGTGCCAGCAGTGAAGTAGATAGGGGGAATCAGCCCCAGCATTTT. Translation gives CASSEVDRGNQPQHF.

Here the CDR3 DNA reads TGTGCCAGCAGCTTCCCTAAAAAGCGGGGCACAGATACGCAGTATTTT. Translating gives CASSFPKKRGTDTQYF. The chain uses TRBV5-4 and TRBJ2-3; D might be TRBD2 (6 bases). This CDR3 comprises 16 residues. Germline V gene lookup returns CDR1 SGHNT and CDR2 YYREEE (reference sequence). V lost 2 bases and J lost 1, with 14 bases in between.

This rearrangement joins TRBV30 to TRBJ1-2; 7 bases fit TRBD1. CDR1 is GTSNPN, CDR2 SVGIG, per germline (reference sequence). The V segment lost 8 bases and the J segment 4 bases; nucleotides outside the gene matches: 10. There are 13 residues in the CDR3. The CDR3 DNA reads TGTGCCGGACAGACAGGGCCCTTCTATGGCTACACCTTC. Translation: CAGQTGPFYGYTF.

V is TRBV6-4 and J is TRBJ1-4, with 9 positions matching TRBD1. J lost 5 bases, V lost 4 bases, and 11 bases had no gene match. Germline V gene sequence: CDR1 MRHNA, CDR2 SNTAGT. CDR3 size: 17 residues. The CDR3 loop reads CASSGTGGDVLNEKLFF. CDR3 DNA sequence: TGTGCCAGCAGTGGAACAGGGGGCGACGTACTCAATGAAAAACTGTTTTTT.

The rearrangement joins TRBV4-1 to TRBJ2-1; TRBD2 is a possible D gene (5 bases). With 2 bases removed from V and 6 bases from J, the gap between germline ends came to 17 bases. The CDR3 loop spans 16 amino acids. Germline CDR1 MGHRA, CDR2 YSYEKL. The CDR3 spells CASSQLGAATTNEQFF. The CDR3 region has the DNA TGCGCCAGCAGCCAACTAGGTGCTGCGACTACCAATGAGCAGTTCTTC.

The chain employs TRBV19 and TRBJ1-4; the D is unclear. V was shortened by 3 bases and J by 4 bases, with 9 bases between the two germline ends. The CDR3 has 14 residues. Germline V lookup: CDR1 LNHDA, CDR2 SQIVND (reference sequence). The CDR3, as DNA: TGTGCCAGTAGTATCGTCGGGTATAATGAAAAACTGTTTTTT. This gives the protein CASSIVGYNEKLFF.

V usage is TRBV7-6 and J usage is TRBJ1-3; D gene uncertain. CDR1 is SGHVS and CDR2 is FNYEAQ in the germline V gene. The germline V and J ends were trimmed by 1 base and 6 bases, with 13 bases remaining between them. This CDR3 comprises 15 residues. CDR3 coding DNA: TGTGCCAGCAGCTTAGGCGGGATCTCAGCAAACACCATATATTTT. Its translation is CASSLGGISANTIYF. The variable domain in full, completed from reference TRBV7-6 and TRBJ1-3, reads GAGVSQSPRYKVTKRGQDVALRCDPISGHVSLYWYRQALGQGPEFLTYFNYEAQQDKSGLPNDRFSAERPEGSISTLTIQRTEQRDSAMYRCASSLGGISANTIYFGEGSWLTVV.